Presented here are 8 T cell receptor beta chains from one specimen sequenced in a study of blood T cells in healthy people across ages. Next came a second PCR, run for about 7 to 12 cycles, which used a sample-barcoded 5' primer along with a J-beta primer mix. One entry per CDR3 protein results from TCRdb running MiXCR on the 5' RACE reads. The sample lists about 1 million distinct CDR3 sequences, more than 40% occurring once. Specimen: blood. These receptors all stem from a woman between 55 and 75 years old in good health.

The genes are TRBV19 and TRBJ2-7; 7 nucleotides align to TRBD1. With 7 bases clipped from V and 2 bases from J, the junction kept 5 bases outside the gene matches. CDR1 LNHDA and CDR2 SQIVND come from the germline V gene (reference sequence). The CDR3 length is 13 residues. CDR3 nucleotides: TGTGCCAGTACCGGGGACAGAACCTACGAGCAGTACTTC. Amino acids: CASTGDRTYEQYF.

This clonotype has just a few counts. The chain is built from TRBV5-1 and TRBJ2-5; D not certain. The V gene's germline CDR1 is SGHRS and CDR2 YFSETQ. This CDR3 contains 12 residues. V dropped 5 bases and J dropped 7 bases, with 12 bases sitting between them. DNA of the CDR3: TGCGCCAGCAGAGACGACTGGGGGACCCAGTACTTC. It encodes CASRDDWGTQYF.

With regard to this clonotype: The junction shows a germline mismatch at one end, possibly a read error. The chain uses TRBV7-9 and TRBJ2-1, with D perhaps TRBD1 or TRBD2 (5 bases each). This CDR3 region has 12 residues. Germline V gene lookup returns CDR1 SEHNR and CDR2 FQNEAQ (reference sequence). CDR3 residues: CASRLGAGEQFF. DNA of the CDR3: TGTGCCAGCAGATTAGGGGCGGGTGAGCAGTTCTTC.

The chain recombines TRBV5-1 with TRBJ2-7, with D possibly matching TRBD1 (5 bases). The germline CDR1 and CDR2 sequences are SGHRS and YFSETQ. The CDR3 sequence is 15 residues long. V shed 0 bases and J shed 5 bases, with 15 bases lying between them. Written as DNA, the CDR3 is TGCGCCAGCAGCTTGGAGGCAGGGCGGTCAAACGAGCAGTACTTC. Translated, it gives CASSLEAGRSNEQYF.

The chain combines TRBV29-1 with TRBJ2-7, with 11 bases lining up with TRBD2. Germline V gives CDR1 SQVTM, CDR2 ANQGSEA. Trimming removed 4 bases from V and 2 bases from J; junction bases left unmatched: 4. This CDR3 region has 14 residues. The CDR3 DNA follows: TGCAGCGTTGGGGGTAGCGGGAGGGCCTACGAGCAGTACTTC. Its translation: CSVGGSGRAYEQYF.

The CDR3 protein is CASSSNRPPYNEQFF. The CDR3, as DNA: TGTGCCAGCAGCTCTAACAGGCCCCCATACAATGAGCAGTTCTTC. The chain couples TRBV5-4 to TRBJ2-1, with a weak D call TRBD1 (5 bases). The germline V gene encodes CDR1 SGHNT and CDR2 YYREEE (reference sequence). The CDR3 runs to 15 residues. V was cut by 3 bases and J by 4 bases, with 14 bases left in between.

Remarks on this clonotype: At one boundary the junction diverges from the germline segment, which might be a read error. The genes are TRBV20-1 and TRBJ2-1, with D perhaps given as TRBD1 or TRBD2 (6 bases each). Germline V lookup: CDR1 DFQATT, CDR2 SNEGSKA (reference sequence). The CDR3 totals 15 residues. The CDR3 region is CSVRRRGESYNEQFF. The DNA of the CDR3 is TGCAGTGTTAGACGGAGGGGGGAGTCCTACAATGAGCAGTTCTTC.

The chain uses TRBV7-9 and TRBJ1-2; D call uncertain. V lost 1 base to trimming and J lost 7 bases, with 16 bases between them. There are 15 residues in the CDR3. Germline values: CDR1 SEHNR, CDR2 FQNEAQ (reference sequence). For the CDR3, the DNA is TGTGCCAGCAGCTTAGTGGCCAGGCGGACGCGTGGCTACACCTTC. Translating gives CASSLVARRTRGYTF.